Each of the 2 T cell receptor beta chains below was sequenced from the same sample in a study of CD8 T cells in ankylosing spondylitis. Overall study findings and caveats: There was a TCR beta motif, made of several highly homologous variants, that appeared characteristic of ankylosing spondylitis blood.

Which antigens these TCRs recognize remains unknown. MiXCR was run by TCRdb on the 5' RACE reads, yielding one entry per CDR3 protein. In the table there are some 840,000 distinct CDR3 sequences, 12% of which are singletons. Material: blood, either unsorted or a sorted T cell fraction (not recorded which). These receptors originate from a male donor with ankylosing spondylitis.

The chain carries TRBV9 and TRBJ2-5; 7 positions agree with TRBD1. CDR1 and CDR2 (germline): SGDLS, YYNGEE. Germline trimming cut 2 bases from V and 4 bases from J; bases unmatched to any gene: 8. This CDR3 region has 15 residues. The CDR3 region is CASSVSGTVGETQYF. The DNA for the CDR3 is TGTGCCAGCAGCGTCAGTGGGACAGTGGGAGAGACCCAGTACTTC.

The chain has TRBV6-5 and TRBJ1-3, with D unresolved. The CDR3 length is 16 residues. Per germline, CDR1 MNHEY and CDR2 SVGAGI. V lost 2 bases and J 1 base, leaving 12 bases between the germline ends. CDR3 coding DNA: TGTGCCAGCAGTTACAGTTCCTTGTGGTCTGGAAACACCATATATTTT. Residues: CASSYSSLWSGNTIYF.